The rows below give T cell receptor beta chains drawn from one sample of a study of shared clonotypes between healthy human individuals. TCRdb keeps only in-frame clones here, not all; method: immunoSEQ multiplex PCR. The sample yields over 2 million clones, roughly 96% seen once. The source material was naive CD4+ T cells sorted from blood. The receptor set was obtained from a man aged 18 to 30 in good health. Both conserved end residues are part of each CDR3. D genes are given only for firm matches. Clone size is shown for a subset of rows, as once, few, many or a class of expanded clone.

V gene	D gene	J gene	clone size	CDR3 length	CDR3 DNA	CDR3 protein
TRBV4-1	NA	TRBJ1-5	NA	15	TGCGCCAGCAGCCAAGGGAGCACAGACCTTTTGGCCCAGCATTTT	CASSQGSTDLLAQHF
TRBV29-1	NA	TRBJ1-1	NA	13	TGCAGCGTTGTGACAGATATGAACACTGAAGCTTTCTTT	CSVVTDMNTEAFF
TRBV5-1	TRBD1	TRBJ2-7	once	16	TGCGCCAGCAGCTCGACCTCCAGACAGGGTATTAACGAGCAGTACTTC	CASSSTSRQGINEQYF
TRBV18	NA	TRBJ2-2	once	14	TGTGCCAGCTCACCACGGGATCGCACCGGGGAGCTGTTTTTT	CASSPRDRTGELFF
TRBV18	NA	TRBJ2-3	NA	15	TGTGCCAGCTCACCACCGGGAACTAGCACAGATACGCAGTATTTT	CASSPPGTSTDTQYF
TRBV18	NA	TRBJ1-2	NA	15	TGTGCCAGCTCACCTAGACAGGCGGGGGACTATGGCTACACCTTC	CASSPRQAGDYGYTF
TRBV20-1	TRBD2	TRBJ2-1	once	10	TGCAGTGCTAGCGGGACTAGCCTGTTCTTC	CSASGTSLFF
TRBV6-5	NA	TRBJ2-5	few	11	TGTGCCAGCAGTTACAAAAAGACCCAGTACTTC	CASSYKKTQYF
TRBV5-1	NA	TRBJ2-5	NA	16	TGCGCCAGCAGCTTGTCTGTGGCAGGGATGGGAGAGACCCAGTACTTC	CASSLSVAGMGETQYF
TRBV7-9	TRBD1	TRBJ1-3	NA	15	TGTGCCAGCAGCCTTACGGACAGGTGGGGAAACACCATATATTTT	CASSLTDRWGNTIYF
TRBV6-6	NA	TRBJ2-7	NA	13	TGTGCCAGCTCCCTCAAGGTTATGTACGAGCAGTACTTC	CASSLKVMYEQYF
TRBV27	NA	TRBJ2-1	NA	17	TGTGCCAGCAGTCCCGACGGACCCAGGCTCACCTACAATGAGCAGTTCTTC	CASSPDGPRLTYNEQFF
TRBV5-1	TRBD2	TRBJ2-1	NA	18	TGCGCCAGCAGCCTACGATTTACCCTAGCGGGGGACAACAATGAGCAGTTCTTC	CASSLRFTLAGDNNEQFF